A single sample gave rise to the 2 T cell receptor beta chains below, sequenced in a study of blood T cell repertoires in COVID-19. The protocol was immunoSEQ multiplex PCR, while the TCRdb copy is restricted to in-frame clones and leaves out a portion. This table holds 200,000 to 300,000 clones, about 90% found once. Sequenced material: peripheral blood. The receptors shown here come from a woman aged 40-49 years who had recovered from COVID-19.

The rearrangement uses TRBV10-1 and TRBJ2-1; 8 bases map to TRBD2. CDR3 length: 15 residues. Germline assignment: CDR1 WNHNN and CDR2 SYGVQD (reference sequence). V shed 4 bases and J 0 bases; nucleotides not matched to a gene: 2. The DNA of the CDR3 is TGCGCCAGCAGTGGCGGGGGGTTCTCCTACAATGAGCAGTTCTTC. Translation gives CASSGGGFSYNEQFF.

V is TRBV7-3 and J is TRBJ2-3; possibly TRBD2 for D (5 bases). The CDR3 is 17 residues long. Germline V gene lookup returns CDR1 SGHTA and CDR2 FQGTGA. Trimming removed 1 base at V and 0 bases at J, with 14 bases between. The CDR3 sequence is CASSLRYEPGSTDTQYF. CDR3 in DNA: TGTGCCAGCAGCTTAAGGTATGAGCCGGGAAGCACAGATACGCAGTATTTT.